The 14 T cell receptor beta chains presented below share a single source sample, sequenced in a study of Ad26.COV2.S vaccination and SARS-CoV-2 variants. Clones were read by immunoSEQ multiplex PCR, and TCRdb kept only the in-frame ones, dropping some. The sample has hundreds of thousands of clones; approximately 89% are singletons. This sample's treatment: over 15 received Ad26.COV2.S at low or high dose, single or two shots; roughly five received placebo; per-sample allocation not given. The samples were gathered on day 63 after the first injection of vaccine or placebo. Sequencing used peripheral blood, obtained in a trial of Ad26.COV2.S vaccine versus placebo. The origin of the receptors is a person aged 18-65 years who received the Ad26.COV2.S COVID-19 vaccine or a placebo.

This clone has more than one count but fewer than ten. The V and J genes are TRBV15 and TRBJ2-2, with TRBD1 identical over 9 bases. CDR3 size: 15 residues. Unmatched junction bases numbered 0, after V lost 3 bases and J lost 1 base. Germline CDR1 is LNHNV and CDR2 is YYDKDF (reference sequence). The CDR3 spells CATSRGQGNTGELFF. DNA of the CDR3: TGTGCCACCAGCAGGGGACAGGGGAACACCGGGGAGCTGTTTTTT.

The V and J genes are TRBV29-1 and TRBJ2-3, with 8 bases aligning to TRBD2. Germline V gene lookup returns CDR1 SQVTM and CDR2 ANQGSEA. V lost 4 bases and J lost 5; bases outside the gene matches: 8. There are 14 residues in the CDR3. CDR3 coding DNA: TGCAGCGTTGGGGTCGGGGGGGCTGGAGATACGCAGTATTTT. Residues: CSVGVGGAGDTQYF.

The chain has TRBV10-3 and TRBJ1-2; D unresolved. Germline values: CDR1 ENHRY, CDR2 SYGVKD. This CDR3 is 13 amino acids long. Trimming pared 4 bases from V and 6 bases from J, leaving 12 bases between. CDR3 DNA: TGTGCCATCAGTGGCTGGGAGTCGAATGGCTACACCTTC. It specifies CAISGWESNGYTF.

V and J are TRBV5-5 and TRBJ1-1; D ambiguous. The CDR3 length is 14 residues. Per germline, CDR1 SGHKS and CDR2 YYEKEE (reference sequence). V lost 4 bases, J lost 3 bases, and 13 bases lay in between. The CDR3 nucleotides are TGTGCCAGCAGCCCGCCGGGGAGGGACACTGAAGCTTTCTTT. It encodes CASSPPGRDTEAFF.

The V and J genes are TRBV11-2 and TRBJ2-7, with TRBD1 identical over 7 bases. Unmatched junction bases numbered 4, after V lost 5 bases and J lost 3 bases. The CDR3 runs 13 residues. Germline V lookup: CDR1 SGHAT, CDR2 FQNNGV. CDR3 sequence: CASSRRDSYEQYF. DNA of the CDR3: TGTGCCAGCAGCAGACGGGACAGCTACGAGCAGTACTTC.

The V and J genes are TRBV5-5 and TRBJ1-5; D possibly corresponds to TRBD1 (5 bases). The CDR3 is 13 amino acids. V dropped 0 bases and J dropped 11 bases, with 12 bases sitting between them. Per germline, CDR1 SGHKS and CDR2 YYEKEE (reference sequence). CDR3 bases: TGTGCCAGCAGCTTGGACGCAGGGTGGGCCCAGCATTTT. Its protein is CASSLDAGWAQHF.

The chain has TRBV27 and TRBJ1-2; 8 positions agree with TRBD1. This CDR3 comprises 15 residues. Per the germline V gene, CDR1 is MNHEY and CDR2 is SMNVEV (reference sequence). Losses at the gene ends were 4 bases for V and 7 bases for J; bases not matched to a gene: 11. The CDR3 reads CASSWPWTGLGGYTF. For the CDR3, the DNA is TGTGCCAGCAGTTGGCCCTGGACAGGGCTTGGTGGCTACACCTTC.

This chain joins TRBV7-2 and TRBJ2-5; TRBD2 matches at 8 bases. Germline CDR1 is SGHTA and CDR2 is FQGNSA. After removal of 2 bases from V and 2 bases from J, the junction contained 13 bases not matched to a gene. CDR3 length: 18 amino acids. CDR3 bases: TGTGCCAGCAGCTTATCAATCGGGGCGGGAGGTGGTCAAGAGACCCAGTACTTC. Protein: CASSLSIGAGGGQETQYF. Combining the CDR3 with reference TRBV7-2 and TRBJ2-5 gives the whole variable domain GAGVSQSPSNKVTEKGKDVELRCDPISGHTALYWYRQSLGQGLEFLIYFQGNSAPDKSGLPSDRFSAERTGGSVSTLTIQRTQQEDSAVYLCASSLSIGAGGGQETQYFGPGTRLLVL.

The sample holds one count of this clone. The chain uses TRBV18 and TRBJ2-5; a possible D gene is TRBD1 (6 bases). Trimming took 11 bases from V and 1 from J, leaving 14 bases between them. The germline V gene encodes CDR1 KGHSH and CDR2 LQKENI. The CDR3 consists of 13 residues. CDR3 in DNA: TGTGCCGGGGGCGGAGGCACCCAAGAGACCCAGTACTTC. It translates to CAGGGGTQETQYF.

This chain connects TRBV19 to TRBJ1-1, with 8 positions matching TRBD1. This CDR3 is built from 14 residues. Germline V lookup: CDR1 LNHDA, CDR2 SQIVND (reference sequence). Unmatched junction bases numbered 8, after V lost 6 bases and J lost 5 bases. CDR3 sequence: CASSVRGRITEAFF. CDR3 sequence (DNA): TGTGCCAGTAGCGTCAGGGGGCGGATAACTGAAGCTTTCTTT.

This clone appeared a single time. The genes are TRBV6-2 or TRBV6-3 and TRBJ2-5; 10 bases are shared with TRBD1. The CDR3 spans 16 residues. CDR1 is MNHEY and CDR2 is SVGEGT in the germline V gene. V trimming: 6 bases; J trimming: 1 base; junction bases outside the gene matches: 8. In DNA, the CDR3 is TGTGCCAGCAGCTCCCGGGACAGGGGATCCCAAGAGACCCAGTACTTC. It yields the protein CASSSRDRGSQETQYF.

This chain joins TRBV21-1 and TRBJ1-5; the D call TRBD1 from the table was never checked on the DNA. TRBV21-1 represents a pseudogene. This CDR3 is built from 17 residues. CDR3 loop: CASRRPRGDYSNQPQHF. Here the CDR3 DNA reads TGTGCCAGCAGGCGCCCCAGGGGGGATTATAGCAATCAGCCCCAGCATTTT.

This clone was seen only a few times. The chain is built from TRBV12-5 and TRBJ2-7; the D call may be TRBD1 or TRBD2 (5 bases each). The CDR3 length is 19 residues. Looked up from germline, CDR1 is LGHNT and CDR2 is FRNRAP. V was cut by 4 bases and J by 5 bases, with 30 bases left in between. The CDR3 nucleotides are TGTGCTAGTGGTTGCCCCGTCGGGCAGCCCTACCGAGGGGTCGACGAGCAGTACGTC. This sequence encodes CASGCPVGQPYRGVDEQYV.

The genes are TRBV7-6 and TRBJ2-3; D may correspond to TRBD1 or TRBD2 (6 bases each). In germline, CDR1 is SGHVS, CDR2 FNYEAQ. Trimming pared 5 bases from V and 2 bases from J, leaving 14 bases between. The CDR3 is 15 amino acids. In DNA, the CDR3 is TGTGCCAGCAGCCCCCCTAGGGGGGTCACAGATACGCAGTATTTT. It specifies CASSPPRGVTDTQYF. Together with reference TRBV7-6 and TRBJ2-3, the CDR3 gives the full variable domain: GAGVSQSPRYKVTKRGQDVALRCDPISGHVSLYWYRQALGQGPEFLTYFNYEAQQDKSGLPNDRFSAERPEGSISTLTIQRTEQRDSAMYRCASSPPRGVTDTQYFGPGTRLTVL.